This T cell receptor (beta chain) was sequenced for a study of shared T cell receptors in the human thymus. Sequencing was performed with immunoSEQ multiplex PCR; in TCRdb, only in-frame clones are kept and a portion is missing. The sample has 600,000 to 900,000 clones, 80% to 90% seen once. V shed 11 bases, J shed 2 bases, and the junction held 6 bases outside the gene matches. The CDR3 contains 13 residues. The germline V gene has CDR1 ENHRY and CDR2 SYGVKD. These data also featured in a second study, about human thymus T cells. That work adds: Healthy Finnish infants undergoing corrective surgery for congenital heart defects provided the donor material. Corrective heart surgery yielded the resections from which the thymus tissue came. Among thymic and blood repertoires, usage of V and J genes appeared biased. Related studies noted strongly shared thymic repertoires across unrelated people.

V and J are TRBV10-3 and TRBJ2-5, with 9 positions matching TRBD1. Sequences were obtained from thymocytes. This sequence was found in a girl in the first two years of life with a congenital heart defect. The CDR3 DNA follows: TGTGCCGCGAGTGACAGGGGGCAAGAGACCCAGTACTTC. Its translation is CAASDRGQETQYF.